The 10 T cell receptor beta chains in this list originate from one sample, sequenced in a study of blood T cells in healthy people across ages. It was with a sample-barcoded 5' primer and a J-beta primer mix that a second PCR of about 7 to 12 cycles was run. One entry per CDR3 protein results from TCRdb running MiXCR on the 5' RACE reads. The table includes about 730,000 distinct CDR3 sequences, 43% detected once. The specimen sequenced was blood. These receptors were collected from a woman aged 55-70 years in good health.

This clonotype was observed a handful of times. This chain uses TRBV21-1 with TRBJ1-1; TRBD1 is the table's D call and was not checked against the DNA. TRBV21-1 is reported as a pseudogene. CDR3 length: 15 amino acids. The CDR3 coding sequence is TGTGCCAGCAAAACCTGCTGGACAGGGCGAACTGAAGCTTTCTTT. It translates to CASKTCWTGRTEAFF.

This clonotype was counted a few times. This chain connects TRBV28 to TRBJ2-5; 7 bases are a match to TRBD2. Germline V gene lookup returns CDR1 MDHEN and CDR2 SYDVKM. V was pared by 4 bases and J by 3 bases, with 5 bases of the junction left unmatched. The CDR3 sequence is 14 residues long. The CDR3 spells CASSSAAGEETQYF. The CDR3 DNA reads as TGTGCCAGCAGTTCGGCGGCGGGAGAAGAGACCCAGTACTTC.

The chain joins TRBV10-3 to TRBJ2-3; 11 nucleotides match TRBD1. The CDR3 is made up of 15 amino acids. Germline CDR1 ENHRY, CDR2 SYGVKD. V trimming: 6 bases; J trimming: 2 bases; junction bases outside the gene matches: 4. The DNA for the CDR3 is TGTGCCATCAGGGACAGGGGGCAGAACACAGATACGCAGTATTTT. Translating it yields CAIRDRGQNTDTQYF.

The CDR3 region has the DNA TGCAGTGCTAGAGATAAGGAAAATCTCGGTACTCTCGTCTCCTACGAGCAGTACTTC. This codes for CSARDKENLGTLVSYEQYF. The V gene is TRBV20-1, the J gene TRBJ2-7; D unresolved. The CDR3 extends over 19 amino acids. Looked up from germline, CDR1 is DFQATT and CDR2 is SNEGSKA (reference sequence). V lost 0 bases, J lost 0 bases, and 24 bases lay in between.

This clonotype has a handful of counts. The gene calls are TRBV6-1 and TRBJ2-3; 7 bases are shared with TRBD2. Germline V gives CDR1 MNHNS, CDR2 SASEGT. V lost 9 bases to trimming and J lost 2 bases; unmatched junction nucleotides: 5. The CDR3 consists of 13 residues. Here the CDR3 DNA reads TGTGCCAGTACTAGCGATTTCACAGATACGCAGTATTTT. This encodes CASTSDFTDTQYF.

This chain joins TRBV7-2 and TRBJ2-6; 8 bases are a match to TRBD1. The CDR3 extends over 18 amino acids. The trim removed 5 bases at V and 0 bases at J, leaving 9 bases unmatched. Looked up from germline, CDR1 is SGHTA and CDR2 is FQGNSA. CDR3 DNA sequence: TGTGCCAGCAGCCCCGGACAGGGAATTGGCTCTGGGGCCAACGTCCTGACTTTC. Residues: CASSPGQGIGSGANVLTF.

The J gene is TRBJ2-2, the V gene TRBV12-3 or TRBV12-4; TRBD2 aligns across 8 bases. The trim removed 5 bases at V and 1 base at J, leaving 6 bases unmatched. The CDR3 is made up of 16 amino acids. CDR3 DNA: TGTGCCAGCAGTCCCTGGACTAGCAGGAACACCGGGGAGCTGTTTTTT. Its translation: CASSPWTSRNTGELFF.

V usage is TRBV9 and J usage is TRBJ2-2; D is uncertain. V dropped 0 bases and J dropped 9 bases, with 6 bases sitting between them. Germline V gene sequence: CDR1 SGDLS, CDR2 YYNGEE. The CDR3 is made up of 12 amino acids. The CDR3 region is CASSVDDRELFF. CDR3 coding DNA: TGTGCCAGCAGCGTAGACGACCGGGAGCTGTTTTTT.

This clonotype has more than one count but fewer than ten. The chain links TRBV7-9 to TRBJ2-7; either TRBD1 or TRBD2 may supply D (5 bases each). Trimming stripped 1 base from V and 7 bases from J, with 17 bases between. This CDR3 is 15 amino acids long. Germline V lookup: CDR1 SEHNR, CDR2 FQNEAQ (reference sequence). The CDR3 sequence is CASSLVTGPKEEQYF. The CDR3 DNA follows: TGTGCCAGCAGCTTAGTTACGGGGCCCAAGGAGGAGCAGTACTTC.

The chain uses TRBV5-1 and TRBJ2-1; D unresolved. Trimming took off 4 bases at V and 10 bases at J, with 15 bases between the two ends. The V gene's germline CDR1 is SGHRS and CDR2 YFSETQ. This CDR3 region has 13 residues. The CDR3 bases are TGCGCCAGCAGCGTGGTAGAAATGGGCGAGCAGTTCTTC. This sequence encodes CASSVVEMGEQFF. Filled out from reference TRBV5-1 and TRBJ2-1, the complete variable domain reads KAGVTQTPRYLIKTRGQQVTLSCSPISGHRSVSWYQQTPGQGLQFLFEYFSETQRNKGNFPGRFSGRQFSNSRSEMNVSTLELGDSALYLCASSVVEMGEQFFGPGTRLTVL.